Below, 30 T cell receptor beta chains from the same sample are listed, as sequenced in a study of tumor and adjacent non-tumor tissue in lung cancer. The template was RNA from unsorted bulk tissue. This non-tumor lung sample came from over 3 cm beyond the tumor edge. A modified ARM-PCR protocol with three rounds of nested PCR amplified TCRbeta. Each CDR3 protein is one row after TCRdb ran MiXCR on the multiplex PCR reads. This sample yields some 47,000 distinct CDR3 sequences, of which roughly 60% are seen a single time; around 19% belongs to the top ten. Sequenced: distant non-tumor lung tissue. These receptor sequences come from a woman in her 40s with non-small cell lung cancer.

The table lists this clonotype with a count of one. A read error may explain this, as a much larger clone is one base away. The rearrangement uses TRBV5-6 and TRBJ1-2; TRBD1 matches 8 bases. CDR1 and CDR2 (germline): SGHDT, YYEEEE. This CDR3 is 13 amino acids long. The CDR3 nucleotides are TGTGCCAGCAGCCGTGGACAGGGTTTAAGATCCAACTTC. Translation: CASSRGQGLRSNF.

Details on this clonotype: Given the absence of the conserved phenylalanine or tryptophan at the CDR3 end, a read error is likely. The gene calls are TRBV28 and TRBJ2-7; no definite D call. The CDR3 extends over 14 amino acids. Germline loops: CDR1 MDHEN, CDR2 SYDVKM. CDR3 sequence reads: CASSLSSGLYGQYS. In DNA, the CDR3 is TGTGCCAGCAGTTTATCGTCAGGCCTCTACGGGCAGTACTCC.

The table lists this clonotype with a count of one. This chain connects TRBV29-1 to TRBJ1-5; 8 bases fit TRBD1. TRBJ2-3 matches the DNA end more closely, so the J call is doubtful. CDR3 size: 15 residues. Germline assignment: CDR1 SQVTM and CDR2 ANQGSEA. The CDR3 DNA is TGCAGCGTAAGGCAGGGGGCGGCCGGCAATCTGCCCCAGTATTTT. This encodes CSVRQGAAGNLPQYF.

Many counts were recorded for this clonotype. The chain links TRBV20-1 to TRBJ1-4; no definite D call. V was cut by 3 bases and J by 8 bases, with 13 bases left in between. Per the germline V gene, CDR1 is DFQATT and CDR2 is SNEGSKA (reference sequence). The CDR3 consists of 13 residues. The CDR3 sequence is CSASPQNNEKLFF. CDR3 nucleotide sequence: TGCAGTGCTAGTCCACAGAATAACGAAAAACTGTTTTTT.

The chain recombines TRBV12-3 or TRBV12-4 with TRBJ2-1; D is uncertain. The CDR3 consists of 11 residues. V lost 5 bases and J lost 8, with 7 bases in between. The DNA of the CDR3 is TGTGCCAGCAGTCAGGATTATGAGCAGTTCTTC. It translates to CASSQDYEQFF.

Notes on this clonotype: The junction differs from germline at one of its ends, possibly a read error. The rearrangement links TRBV6-2 or TRBV6-3 to TRBJ2-6; D remains ambiguous. Looked up from germline, CDR1 is MNHEY and CDR2 is SVGEGT. The length of the CDR3 is 16 residues. The CDR3 loop reads CAGSPPSITGANVLTF. In DNA, the CDR3 is TGTGCCGGCAGCCCCCCCTCCATTACTGGGGCCAACGTCCTGACTTTC.

Concerning this clonotype: It may be a read error: a sequence one base away is much more abundant. This rearrangement joins TRBV20-1 to TRBJ2-1, with D unclear. Germline CDR1 reads DFQATT; CDR2 reads SNEGSKA (reference sequence). CDR3 length: 11 amino acids. V gave up 6 bases and J gave up 9 bases, with 12 bases separating them. DNA for the CDR3: TGCAGTGCCCTTCCCAGGACTGAGCAGTTCTTC. Its translation: CSALPRTEQFF.

The rearrangement links TRBV5-1 to TRBJ2-5, with TRBD2 matching over 8 bases. This CDR3 contains 14 residues. Germline V gene lookup returns CDR1 SGHRS and CDR2 YFSETQ. The J segment lost 5 bases and the V segment lost 4 bases, leaving 7 bases of the junction unmatched. The CDR3 is CASSTGRAAETQYF. The CDR3, as DNA: TGCGCCAGCAGCACCGGGAGGGCCGCGGAGACCCAGTACTTC.

The rearrangement links TRBV5-4 to TRBJ2-7; D gene ambiguous. CDR3 length equals 13 residues. V gave up 3 bases and J gave up 3 bases, with 10 bases separating them. Per germline, CDR1 SGHNT and CDR2 YYREEE (reference sequence). CDR3 region: CASSSDHFYEQYF. The CDR3 bases are TGTGCCAGCAGCTCGGATCACTTCTACGAGCAGTACTTC.

Of note for this clonotype: Compared with germline, one end of the junction differs, possibly owing to a read error. The chain has TRBV11-2 and TRBJ2-1; perhaps D is TRBD1 or TRBD2 (5 bases each). This CDR3 contains 14 residues. Germline V CDR1 and CDR2: SGHAT, FQNNGV. The CDR3 is CASPRTGTDNERFF. The CDR3 DNA is TGTGCCAGCCCCCGAACGGGGACCGATAATGAGCGGTTCTTC.

Concerning this clonotype itself: A read error may be the cause here, since a much bigger clone is one base away. The V and J genes are TRBV6-5 and TRBJ1-1, with a weak D call TRBD1 (5 bases). This CDR3 spans 13 amino acids. Germline values: CDR1 MNHEY, CDR2 SVGAGI. CDR3 amino acids: CVSSYSRRGETFF. As DNA, the CDR3 is TGTGTCAGCAGTTACTCTCGTCGGGGCGAAACTTTCTTT.

Of note for this clonotype: This may be a read error: a much more frequent sequence differs by one nucleotide. V usage is TRBV4-2 and J usage is TRBJ1-1; D gene uncertain. Germline CDR1 LGHNA, CDR2 YNFKEQ. This CDR3 comprises 17 residues. CDR3 protein: CASSQDGLLRELTEVFF. As DNA, the CDR3 is TGTGCCAGCAGCCAAGATGGTCTCCTCCGGGAGTTGACTGAAGTTTTCTTT.

This clonotype was seen repeatedly, ten times or more. The chain links TRBV4-1 to TRBJ1-1, with D possibly matching TRBD1 (6 bases). There are 11 residues in the CDR3. Per germline, CDR1 MGHRA and CDR2 YSYEKL. V dropped 6 bases and J dropped 5 bases, with 7 bases sitting between them. CDR3 amino acids: CASRGGTEAFF. CDR3 DNA sequence: TGCGCCAGCAGAGGGGGGACTGAAGCTTTCTTT.

CDR3 DNA: TGTGCCAGCAGCCAATGTGGGGCAGAGATTAGCACAGATACGCAGTATTTT. It codes for CASSQCGAEISTDTQYF. The V and J genes are TRBV4-2 and TRBJ2-3, with a weak D call TRBD1 (5 bases). V was clipped by 2 bases and J by 0 bases, with 15 bases between them. The CDR3 is 17 amino acids. Germline V gene data show CDR1 as LGHNA and CDR2 as YNFKEQ.

This clonotype was seen ten or more times. The V gene is TRBV28, the J gene TRBJ2-6; D is undetermined. The CDR3 is 13 amino acids. Germline CDR1 MDHEN, CDR2 SYDVKM. Trimming pared 10 bases from V and 2 bases from J, leaving 9 bases between. This chain's CDR3 is CATTQPGANVLTF. The CDR3 nucleotides are TGTGCCACCACCCAGCCTGGGGCCAACGTCCTGACTTTC.

For this clonotype: Since a much larger clone is just one base distant, this may be a read error. The V and J genes are TRBV7-9 and TRBJ1-3, with D possibly being TRBD1 (5 bases). Germline V lookup: CDR1 SEHNR, CDR2 FQNEAQ (reference sequence). The CDR3 length is 14 residues. The CDR3 DNA is TGTTCCAGCAGCTTAAGGGGAAATGGAAACACCATATATTTT. Amino acids: CSSSLRGNGNTIYF.

This clonotype has at least ten counts. The chain joins TRBV6-1 to TRBJ1-2; 9 bases map to TRBD1. This CDR3 spans 14 amino acids. V was pared by 4 bases and J by 4 bases, with 4 bases of the junction left unmatched. Germline lookup yields CDR1 MNHNS and CDR2 SASEGT. The CDR3 sequence is CASSGSTGGYGYTF. CDR3 DNA sequence: TGTGCCAGCAGTGGATCGACAGGGGGCTATGGCTACACCTTC.

About this clonotype: The junction does not match germline at one end; this may be a read error. This rearrangement joins TRBV5-4 to TRBJ2-7, with D tentatively TRBD1 or TRBD2 (6 bases each). Looked up from germline, CDR1 is SGHNT and CDR2 is YYREEE (reference sequence). The CDR3 contains 14 residues. CDR3 in amino acids: CASSFWGAELEQNF. The CDR3 DNA sequence: TGCGCCAGCAGCTTCTGGGGGGCCGAGTTGGAGCAGAACTTC.

CDR3 loop: CASNAQSLPEQYF. DNA for the CDR3: TGTGCCAGCAATGCCCAATCCCTCCCCGAGCAGTACTTC. The rearrangement uses TRBV28 and TRBJ2-7; no clear D gene. V dropped 7 bases and J dropped 6 bases, with 16 bases sitting between them. The CDR3 runs to 13 residues. Germline V gene sequence: CDR1 MDHEN, CDR2 SYDVKM.

Details on this clonotype: This sequence may be a read error, since a much larger clone differs from it by one base. The chain is built from TRBV5-1 and TRBJ2-7, with TRBD1 identical over 7 bases. The junction had 2 bases not matched to a gene; V was cut back by 3 bases and J by 2 bases. The germline CDR1 and CDR2 sequences are SGHRS and YFSETQ. The CDR3 is made up of 13 amino acids. The CDR3 spells CASSYQGAYEQYF. The DNA for the CDR3 is TGCGCCAGCAGCTACCAGGGGGCCTACGAGCAGTACTTC.

This chain links TRBV5-6 with TRBJ1-4; 9 positions match TRBD1. V lost 2 bases, J lost 7 bases, and 6 bases stayed unmatched. The CDR3 length is 15 residues. CDR1 SGHDT and CDR2 YYEEEE come from the germline V gene. The chain's CDR3 is CASSLYGTGSEKLFF. CDR3 coding DNA: TGTGCCAGCAGCTTATACGGGACAGGGAGTGAAAAACTGTTTTTT.

This clonotype was picked up many times. The V call is TRBV6-4, the J call TRBJ2-1; TRBD2 matches at 13 bases. Germline CDR1 reads MRHNA; CDR2 reads SNTAGT. With 3 bases clipped from V and 7 bases from J, the junction kept 6 bases outside the gene matches. The CDR3 runs to 16 residues. The chain's CDR3 is CASSDYGLAGVNEQFF. CDR3 sequence (DNA): TGTGCCAGCAGTGATTATGGACTAGCGGGGGTTAATGAGCAGTTCTTC.

On this clonotype: Germline and junction disagree at one end, which may indicate a read error. This chain uses TRBV12-3 or TRBV12-4 with TRBJ1-3; no reliable D call. The CDR3 is made up of 14 amino acids. The CDR3 DNA follows: TGTGTCAGCCTTTCCAGAGCTCCGGAGAACACCATATATTTT. It codes for CVSLSRAPENTIYF.

For this clonotype: A much larger clone lies one base from this, so it may be a read error. The chain couples TRBV30 to TRBJ1-1; no firm D call. The CDR3 runs 15 residues. Germline CDR1 reads GTSNPN; CDR2 reads SVGIG (reference sequence). Trimming removed 3 bases from V and 0 bases from J, with 14 bases in between. The CDR3 sequence is CAWRGIAFLNTEAFF. The CDR3 DNA reads as TGTGCCTGGAGGGGAATAGCCTTTCTGAACACTGAAGCTTTCTTT.

The chain employs TRBV7-9 and TRBJ2-1; 7 nucleotides line up with TRBD2. CDR3 length: 13 amino acids. V gave up 8 bases and J gave up 10 bases; unmatched junction bases: 11. CDR1 is SEHNR and CDR2 is FQNEAQ in the germline V gene (reference sequence). CDR3 residues: CASGQRIAGEQFF. CDR3 bases: TGTGCCAGCGGTCAAAGGATAGCGGGCGAGCAGTTCTTC.

Note on this clonotype: The germline gene is not matched at one end of the junction; a read error may be the cause. The chain couples TRBV6-2 or TRBV6-3 to TRBJ2-5, with TRBD1 matching over 9 bases. Germline V gene lookup returns CDR1 MNHEY and CDR2 SVGEGT. This CDR3 is 15 amino acids long. The CDR3 loop is CAGSLQGAPTETQHF. In nucleotides, the CDR3 is TGTGCCGGTAGTTTACAGGGGGCGCCTACGGAGACCCAGCACTTC.

The sample holds many counts of this clonotype. V and J are TRBV5-1 and TRBJ2-5, with 7 positions matching TRBD1. The germline V gene has CDR1 SGHRS and CDR2 YFSETQ. V lost 7 bases to trimming and J lost 0 bases; unmatched junction nucleotides: 3. The CDR3 extends over 13 amino acids. CDR3 protein: CASGTGDQETQYF. In DNA, the CDR3 is TGCGCCAGCGGTACAGGGGACCAAGAGACCCAGTACTTC. The complete variable domain, with remaining parts taken from reference TRBV5-1 and TRBJ2-5, reads KAGVTQTPRYLIKTRGQQVTLSCSPISGHRSVSWYQQTPGQGLQFLFEYFSETQRNKGNFPGRFSGRQFSNSRSEMNVSTLELGDSALYLCASGTGDQETQYFGPGTRLLVL.

About this clonotype itself: The junction departs from the called germline gene at one end, perhaps through a read error. The chain employs TRBV7-9 and TRBJ1-6, with D perhaps matching TRBD1 (5 bases). Germline V gene data show CDR1 as SEHNR and CDR2 as FQNEAQ (reference sequence). This CDR3 is 15 amino acids long. The CDR3 reads CASNLGLGPNSPLHF. The CDR3, as DNA: TGTGCCAGCAACTTAGGACTGGGGCCTAATTCGCCCCTCCACTTT.

The chain combines TRBV10-3 with TRBJ2-2, with D possibly matching TRBD2 (5 bases). V was cut by 2 bases and J by 0 bases, with 16 bases left in between. The CDR3 runs to 18 residues. Germline CDR1 is ENHRY and CDR2 is SYGVKD. The CDR3 here is CAISERGSGPTNTGELFF. In DNA form, the CDR3 reads TGTGCCATCAGTGAGCGGGGATCCGGACCTACGAACACCGGGGAGCTGTTTTTT.

This clonotype was recorded a few times. One end of the junction does not line up with germline, which may come from a read error. The J gene is TRBJ1-6, the V gene TRBV7-9; weak D call: TRBD1 (5 bases). Per the germline V gene, CDR1 is SEHNR and CDR2 is FQNEAQ (reference sequence). The CDR3 covers 15 residues. Here the CDR3 reads CTSSLGLGPNSPLHF. In DNA, the CDR3 is TGTACCAGCAGCTTAGGGCTGGGACCTAATTCACCCCTCCACTTT.